The next 30 T cell receptor beta chains were all read from a single sample in a study of monozygotic twins with inflammatory bowel disease. TCRdb re-called the 5' RACE reads and catalogs CDR3 proteins one per entry, DNA excluded. The sample has about 160,000 distinct CDR3 sequences; the top ten hold around 7.2%. The sequencing sample was made of blood. These receptors were taken from a human donor with ulcerative colitis or Crohn's disease, or a healthy co-twin of an affected twin (not recorded which).

The chain couples TRBV12-3 or TRBV12-4 to TRBJ1-5; there is no DNA to check the TCRdb D call of TRBD1. The CDR3 has 15 residues. The CDR3 loop is CASSGSGGSNQPQHF.

The rearrangement links TRBV4-2 to TRBJ2-3; TCRdb selects TRBD2, and the lack of DNA leaves this call unchecked. This CDR3 is built from 15 residues. Germline assignment: CDR1 LGHNA and CDR2 YNFKEQ. CDR3 loop: CASSQSSGPQDTQYF.

The J gene is TRBJ2-2, the V gene TRBV7-2; as DNA is missing, the TRBD1 call by TCRdb cannot be tested. The CDR3 contains 15 residues. From germline, CDR1 is SGHTA and CDR2 FQGNSA. This CDR3 reads CASSPLGGFYGELFF.

The rearrangement links TRBV5-1 to TRBJ2-1; TCRdb proposes TRBD1, but this gene call is untestable without DNA. The germline V gene encodes CDR1 SGHRS and CDR2 YFSETQ. The CDR3 has 14 residues. The CDR3 sequence is CASSLASRDNEQFF.

This chain uses TRBV25-1 with TRBJ2-1; lacking DNA, the TRBD1 call made by TCRdb goes unchecked. CDR1 and CDR2 from the germline V gene are MGHDK and SYGVNS. This CDR3 spans 14 amino acids. CDR3 loop: CASSWTGDSNEQFF. The entire variable domain, with the rest obtained from reference TRBV25-1 and TRBJ2-1, is as follows: EADIYQTPRYLVIGTGKKITLECSQTMGHDKMYWYQQDPGMELHLIHYSYGVNSTEKGDLSSESTVSRIRTEHFPLTLESARPSHTSQYLCASSWTGDSNEQFFGPGTRLTVL.

The chain employs TRBV7-2 and TRBJ1-5. This CDR3 has 14 residues. Germline V CDR1 and CDR2: SGHTA, FQGNSA. The CDR3 sequence: CASSLRQFNQPQHF. The full variable domain, with the rest looked up from reference TRBV7-2 and TRBJ1-5, is GAGVSQSPSNKVTEKGKDVELRCDPISGHTALYWYRQSLGQGLEFLIYFQGNSAPDKSGLPSDRFSAERTGGSVSTLTIQRTQQEDSAVYLCASSLRQFNQPQHFGDGTRLSIL.

V gene TRBV2 combines with J gene TRBJ2-7; TCRdb's D call, TRBD1, is unchecked because there is no DNA. The CDR3 has 15 amino acids. Germline CDR1 reads SNHLY; CDR2 reads FYNNEI. This chain's CDR3 is CASSRTGDSGYEQYF.

The rearrangement uses TRBV19 and TRBJ1-4. The germline V gene has CDR1 LNHDA and CDR2 SQIVND (reference sequence). This CDR3 spans 14 amino acids. The CDR3 loop is CASSIDRTNEKLFF. The variable domain in full, with the rest retrieved from reference TRBV19 and TRBJ1-4, is DGGITQSPKYLFRKEGQNVTLSCEQNLNHDAMYWYRQDPGQGLRLIYYSQIVNDFQKGDIAEGYSVSREKKESFPLTVTSAQKNPTAFYLCASSIDRTNEKLFFGSGTQLSVL.

The gene calls are TRBV28 and TRBJ2-7. The CDR3 extends over 15 amino acids. Germline V gene sequence: CDR1 MDHEN, CDR2 SYDVKM. CDR3: CASRVLVGSSYEQYF.

This chain links TRBV18 with TRBJ2-6; lacking DNA, the TRBD1 call made by TCRdb goes unchecked. This CDR3 contains 20 residues. Per the germline V gene, CDR1 is KGHSH and CDR2 is LQKENI. CDR3 region: CASSPRITGGDYSGANVLTF. Drawing the rest from reference TRBV18 and TRBJ2-6, the complete variable domain is NAGVMQNPRHLVRRRGQEARLRCSPMKGHSHVYWYRQLPEEGLKFMVYLQKENIIDESGMPKERFSAEFPKEGPSILRIQQVVRGDSAAYFCASSPRITGGDYSGANVLTFGAGSRLTVL.

The chain combines TRBV18 with TRBJ1-1; without DNA, the TCRdb call of TRBD1 cannot be checked. The CDR3 length is 15 residues. From germline, CDR1 is KGHSH and CDR2 LQKENI. CDR3 in amino acids: CASSPFGGQNTEAFF.

The genes are TRBV20-1 and TRBJ2-7. The CDR3 totals 12 residues. From germline, CDR1 is DFQATT and CDR2 SNEGSKA (reference sequence). The CDR3 spells CSARGGPYEQYF.

J is TRBJ2-2 and V is TRBV5-5; TCRdb returns TRBD1, unconfirmable since there is no DNA. The V gene's germline CDR1 is SGHKS and CDR2 YYEKEE (reference sequence). The CDR3 contains 15 residues. The CDR3 sequence: CASSPRAVNTGELFF.

The chain recombines TRBV11-2 with TRBJ1-3; TCRdb indicates TRBD1, and absent DNA this call remains unverified. Germline CDR1 reads SGHAT; CDR2 reads FQNNGV. This CDR3 has 13 residues. This CDR3 is CASSLDGRNTIYF.

This sequence joins TRBV5-1 and TRBJ1-2; TCRdb gives TRBD1 as the D gene, but with no DNA this cannot be confirmed. CDR1 is SGHRS, CDR2 YFSETQ, per germline. The CDR3 is 14 residues long. Here the CDR3 reads CASSASGTDYGYTF.

V usage is TRBV20-1 and J usage is TRBJ2-7; TCRdb's D gene call, TRBD1, goes unchecked for lack of DNA. In germline, CDR1 is DFQATT, CDR2 SNEGSKA (reference sequence). This CDR3 is 12 amino acids long. CDR3 amino acids: CSVRQAPYEQYF.

The genes are TRBV12-3 or TRBV12-4 and TRBJ2-5; absent DNA, TCRdb's TRBD1 call cannot be checked. The CDR3 length is 17 residues. CDR3: CASNLGTAPATQETQYF.

The V and J genes are TRBV4-1 and TRBJ2-5. Germline V lookup: CDR1 MGHRA, CDR2 YSYEKL. The CDR3 is made up of 12 amino acids. The CDR3 reads CASSQDLETQYF.

The J gene is TRBJ2-6, the V gene TRBV5-1; TCRdb gives TRBD1 as the D gene, but with no DNA this cannot be confirmed. The CDR3 sequence is 19 residues long. Germline V gives CDR1 SGHRS, CDR2 YFSETQ. The CDR3 spells CASSLGRDRVSSGANVLSF.

The CDR3 reads CASSQTSGGYNEQFF. The chain employs TRBV14 and TRBJ2-1; no DNA is available, so the TRBD2 call from TCRdb remains unchecked. The CDR3 has 15 amino acids. Germline V CDR1 and CDR2: SGHDN, FVKESK.

The chain employs TRBV29-1 and TRBJ2-1; TCRdb's D call, TRBD1, is unchecked because there is no DNA. Germline V CDR1 and CDR2: SQVTM, ANQGSEA. This CDR3 is 12 amino acids long. The CDR3 protein is CSVEKGVAEQFF.

The chain combines TRBV13 with TRBJ1-2; the TCRdb call, TRBD1, lacks DNA for checking. The CDR3 length is 15 residues. CDR1 PRHDT and CDR2 FYEKMQ come from the germline V gene (reference sequence). The chain's CDR3 is CASSSRRDRGGGYTF.

V gene TRBV7-7 combines with J gene TRBJ2-1; the D gene TCRdb calls, TRBD1, cannot be checked with no DNA. The germline CDR1 and CDR2 sequences are SSHAT and FNYEAQ (reference sequence). The CDR3 totals 17 residues. CDR3 sequence reads: CASSRGTGGPVAREQFF.

V is TRBV24-1 and J is TRBJ1-4; TCRdb's D gene call, TRBD1, goes unchecked for lack of DNA. Germline CDR1 and CDR2: KGHDR and SFDVKD. This CDR3 has 12 residues. The CDR3 reads CATSEGGRKLFF.

The rearrangement links TRBV5-1 to TRBJ2-1; the TCRdb call, TRBD1, lacks DNA for checking. This CDR3 region has 16 residues. Germline CDR1 and CDR2: SGHRS and YFSETQ. CDR3 residues: CASSSGGFPPYNEQFF.

This chain uses TRBV20-1 with TRBJ1-5. The CDR3 loop spans 14 amino acids. Germline V gene sequence: CDR1 DFQATT, CDR2 SNEGSKA (reference sequence). The CDR3 loop reads CSAREVYGNQPQHF.

This chain uses TRBV3-1 with TRBJ2-1; TCRdb outputs TRBD1, but without DNA this stays unchecked. The CDR3 loop spans 18 amino acids. The germline V gene has CDR1 LGHDT and CDR2 YNNKEL (reference sequence). Here the CDR3 reads CASSQETVPGGPIDEQFF.

V and J are TRBV5-5 and TRBJ1-5. The CDR3 length is 16 residues. Germline CDR1 and CDR2: SGHKS and YYEKEE (reference sequence). The CDR3 loop reads CASSSSGGWFNQPQHF.

The chain uses TRBV5-1 and TRBJ2-2. The germline V gene encodes CDR1 SGHRS and CDR2 YFSETQ. The CDR3 covers 15 residues. The CDR3 protein is CASSLVQSNTGELFF.

The CDR3 region is CASSQVQGIQETQYF. The genes are TRBV14 and TRBJ2-5; TCRdb returns TRBD1, unconfirmable since there is no DNA. The CDR3 contains 15 residues. In germline, CDR1 is SGHDN, CDR2 FVKESK. The variable domain in full, with the rest retrieved from reference TRBV14 and TRBJ2-5, is EAGVTQFPSHSVIEKGQTVTLRCDPISGHDNLYWYRRVMGKEIKFLLHFVKESKQDESGMPNNRFLAERTGGTYSTLKVQPAELEDSGVYFCASSQVQGIQETQYFGPGTRLLVL.